The following is a TCR beta chain sequence with its context. The data were taken from a study of blood T cell repertoires in COVID-19. Germline V gives CDR1 MNHEY, CDR2 SMNVEV (reference sequence). The CDR3 has 14 residues. Unmatched junction bases numbered 4, after V lost 3 bases and J lost 4 bases. TCRdb's table, derived via immunoSEQ multiplex PCR, lists solely in-frame clones and lacks some. In the table there are 200,000 to 250,000 clones, approximately 80% of which are singletons. The sequence derives from a man aged 55 to 70 who had recovered from COVID-19. This chain joins TRBV27 and TRBJ1-1, with 8 bases lining up with TRBD1. Sequencing was carried out using PBMCs or T cells enriched from blood (not recorded which). CDR3 amino acids: CASSFRGTGTEAFF. CDR3 nucleotide sequence: TGTGCCAGCAGTTTCAGGGGGACAGGCACTGAAGCTTTCTTT.